This T cell receptor beta chain came from a study of blood T cell repertoires in COVID-19. This clone has a single count. Trimming shortened V by 7 bases and J by 1 base, and 14 bases separated the two germline ends. CDR1 MNHEY and CDR2 SVGAGI come from the germline V gene. This CDR3 comprises 14 residues. Generated by immunoSEQ multiplex PCR, the TCRdb table keeps only in-frame clones and is missing some. The data hold 29,000 or so clones, with about nine tenths observed a single time. The sequence was collected from a human donor in a cohort sampled during active COVID-19. The material sequenced was peripheral blood. V is TRBV6-5 and J is TRBJ2-7, with a tentative D call TRBD2 (5 bases). CDR3 amino acids: CASTLFGESYEQYF. In nucleotides, the CDR3 is TGTGCCAGCACTTTGTTTGGGGAGTCCTACGAGCAGTACTTC.